This T cell receptor (beta chain) was recorded in a study of blood T cell repertoires in COVID-19. Authors' methods: Nucleated cell counts were estimated from reference gene primer amplification. Only in-frame clones appear in the TCRdb table, and some are missing; sequencing was by immunoSEQ multiplex PCR. V, J and clone size were drawn from that table, and D and trimming were deduced from the DNA. The table includes around 83,000 clones, 80% to 90% detected once. V was pared by 0 bases and J by 10 bases, with 14 bases between. CDR3 length equals 13 residues. Per germline, CDR1 SGHRS and CDR2 YFSETQ.

Material: peripheral blood. This TCR derives from a man aged 50-60 years with active or convalescent COVID-19. The chain uses TRBV5-1 and TRBJ2-7; D possibly corresponds to TRBD1 (5 bases). The CDR3 DNA is TGCGCCAGCAGCTTGGGACAGAGAGTAGAACAGTACTTC. Its protein product is CASSLGQRVEQYF.